The 18 T cell receptor beta chains given below trace back to one sample, sequenced in a study of OX40 agonist ivuxolimab in advanced cancers. Clones were read by immunoSEQ multiplex PCR, and TCRdb kept only the in-frame ones, dropping some. The sample lists 60,000 to 75,000 clones; more than 85% were seen once. The material sequenced was CD4+ or CD8+ T cells sorted from blood, taken in a trial of the OX40 agonist ivuxolimab. The receptors derive from an adult with an advanced solid tumor such as melanoma, head and neck, liver or kidney cancer.

In this sample, this clone turned up once. This chain links TRBV14 with TRBJ2-7, with TRBD1 matching over 7 bases. The CDR3 extends over 15 amino acids. Unmatched junction bases numbered 11, after V lost 4 bases and J lost 5 bases. Germline V lookup: CDR1 SGHDN, CDR2 FVKESK. The CDR3 DNA reads TGTGCCAGCAGCCTCTTAACACAGGGGATCAACGAGCAGTACTTC. Translation gives CASSLLTQGINEQYF.

This clone was observed once. The chain recombines TRBV11-3 with TRBJ2-3; no firm D call. The CDR3 has 14 amino acids. CDR1 and CDR2 from the germline V gene are SGHNT and YENEEA. Deletions cut 1 base from V and 2 bases from J, with 7 bases between. The CDR3 reads CASSLGRTTDTQYF. Here the CDR3 DNA reads TGTGCCAGCAGCTTAGGGAGAACCACAGATACGCAGTATTTT.

The chain carries TRBV7-8 and TRBJ1-5; D unclear. Looked up from germline, CDR1 is SGHVS and CDR2 is FQNEAQ. The CDR3 runs to 15 residues. V lost 5 bases to trimming and J lost 0 bases, with 11 bases between them. As DNA, the CDR3 is TGTGCCAGCAGCGCCGACAAAGGTAGCAATCAGCCCCAGCATTTT. Amino acid sequence: CASSADKGSNQPQHF.

The chain uses TRBV10-3 and TRBJ2-7, with D unclear. In germline, CDR1 is ENHRY, CDR2 SYGVKD. Trimming removed 0 bases from V and 2 bases from J, with 11 bases in between. The CDR3 loop spans 15 amino acids. The CDR3 DNA is TGTGCCATCAGTGAGTCGAAGGGCCGAGCCTACGAGCAGTACTTC. Amino acids: CAISESKGRAYEQYF.

The rearrangement uses TRBV19 and TRBJ2-3; 7 bases are a match to TRBD1. Trimming took 9 bases from V and 4 from J; bases not matched to a gene: 7. From germline, CDR1 is LNHDA and CDR2 SQIVND (reference sequence). The CDR3 has 13 amino acids. As DNA, the CDR3 is TGTGCCAGCCGGGACAGTCCCTCAGATACGCAGTATTTT. Its translation: CASRDSPSDTQYF. Full variable domain (rest looked up from reference TRBV19 and TRBJ2-3): DGGITQSPKYLFRKEGQNVTLSCEQNLNHDAMYWYRQDPGQGLRLIYYSQIVNDFQKGDIAEGYSVSREKKESFPLTVTSAQKNPTAFYLCASRDSPSDTQYFGPGTRLTVL.

This clone showed up just once. The chain combines TRBV2 with TRBJ2-7; 8 bases align to TRBD1. The germline gives CDR1 SNHLY, CDR2 FYNNEI. The CDR3 extends over 14 amino acids. V dropped 5 bases and J dropped 9; count of bases not matched to a gene: 12. Here the CDR3 reads CASSRNAGGDGQYF. CDR3 coding DNA: TGTGCCAGCAGTAGGAATGCAGGGGGCGACGGGCAGTACTTC.

The rearrangement links TRBV30 to TRBJ2-1; D might be TRBD1 (7 bases). V dropped 0 bases and J dropped 12 bases, with 18 bases sitting between them. Germline V gene data show CDR1 as GTSNPN and CDR2 as SVGIG (reference sequence). This CDR3 contains 14 residues. The CDR3 sequence: CAWSVGQGVGGQFF. As DNA, the CDR3 is TGTGCCTGGAGTGTAGGGCAGGGGGTGGGGGGGCAGTTCTTC.

The table lists this clone with a few counts. The chain recombines TRBV2 with TRBJ1-1, with TRBD1 as a possible D gene (5 bases). The CDR3 consists of 13 residues. CDR1 is SNHLY, CDR2 FYNNEI, per germline. The ends were cut back, 5 bases at V and 1 base at J, with 8 bases in the middle. The CDR3 DNA reads TGTGCCAGCAGTCAGGGTACGAACACTGAAGCTTTCTTT. It translates to CASSQGTNTEAFF.

This clone showed up just once. The chain joins TRBV18 to TRBJ2-1; D unclear. This CDR3 has 16 amino acids. The germline V and J ends were trimmed by 3 bases and 5 bases, with 17 bases remaining between them. In germline, CDR1 is KGHSH, CDR2 LQKENI. CDR3 DNA sequence: TGTGCCAGCTCACCGTACCTGTCTCCGACCGACAATGAGCAGTTCTTC. Translating it yields CASSPYLSPTDNEQFF.

This chain links TRBV25-1 with TRBJ2-7, with 7 bases that match TRBD1. V was pared by 4 bases and J by 5 bases, with 11 bases of the junction left unmatched. The length of the CDR3 is 15 residues. The V gene's germline CDR1 is MGHDK and CDR2 SYGVNS. This CDR3 is CASSAWGTVLHEQYF. The CDR3 nucleotides read TGTGCCAGCAGTGCTTGGGGGACAGTCTTGCACGAGCAGTACTTC.

The chain recombines TRBV5-4 with TRBJ2-7; D possibly uses TRBD1 or TRBD2 (5 bases each). CDR3 length equals 15 residues. CDR1 and CDR2 (germline): SGHNT, YYREEE (reference sequence). The CDR3 DNA follows: TGTGCTACCCGGCCGGGCCAGGGCGTAGAGGGCGAGCAGTACTTC. As protein: CATRPGQGVEGEQYF.

The chain links TRBV30 to TRBJ1-1; D is undetermined. Germline CDR1 reads GTSNPN; CDR2 reads SVGIG (reference sequence). V dropped 7 bases and J dropped 13 bases, with 16 bases sitting between them. This CDR3 contains 10 residues. The CDR3 is CASAPEDVFF. The CDR3 DNA is TGTGCCTCCGCCCCCGAGGACGTTTTCTTT.

Regarding this clone: One end of the junction does not line up with germline, which may come from a read error. This chain uses TRBV7-9 with TRBJ2-7; TRBD1 matches 7 bases. This CDR3 has 14 residues. In germline, CDR1 is SEHNR, CDR2 FQNEAQ (reference sequence). CDR3 in amino acids: CVSSSTGSSYEQYF. The CDR3, as DNA: TGTGTCAGCAGCTCGACAGGGTCATCCTACGAGCAGTACTTC.

Regarding this clone: One junction end does not reproduce the germline sequence, and a read error may be involved. The genes are TRBV18 and TRBJ2-3; D remains ambiguous. Germline-derived CDR1 and CDR2 are KGHSH and LQKENI. This CDR3 spans 15 amino acids. CDR3 loop: CALVPLTASTDTQYF. The CDR3 nucleotides are TGCGCCCTAGTCCCTTTGACCGCTAGCACAGATACGCAGTATTTT.

The chain links TRBV5-4 to TRBJ1-5; the D gene is possibly TRBD1 (6 bases). Germline assignment: CDR1 SGHNT and CDR2 YYREEE (reference sequence). V shed 0 bases and J shed 1 base, with 14 bases lying between them. The CDR3 loop spans 17 amino acids. The CDR3 sequence is CASSLGWGQGSNQPQHF. As DNA, the CDR3 is TGTGCCAGCAGCTTGGGCTGGGGGCAAGGGAGCAATCAGCCCCAGCATTTT. The full variable domain, completed using reference TRBV5-4 and TRBJ1-5, is ETGVTQSPTHLIKTRGQQVTLRCSSQSGHNTVSWYQQALGQGPQFIFQYYREEENGRGNFPPRFSGLQFPNYSSELNVNALELDDSALYLCASSLGWGQGSNQPQHFGDGTRLSIL.

This rearrangement joins TRBV30 to TRBJ1-1, with D perhaps matching TRBD1 (5 bases). The length of the CDR3 is 12 residues. Germline CDR1 reads GTSNPN; CDR2 reads SVGIG (reference sequence). CDR3 loop: CALGDRLLEAFF. The CDR3 region has the DNA TGTGCTCTCGGGGACCGTCTGCTTGAAGCTTTCTTT.

This clone was counted once. The chain combines TRBV6-5 with TRBJ1-2; D gene ambiguous. V was pared by 1 base and J by 4 bases, with 7 bases between. CDR1 and CDR2 from the germline V gene are MNHEY and SVGAGI. The CDR3 spans 13 residues. The DNA for the CDR3 is TGTGCCAGCAGTTACTTCGCAGGCTATGGCTACACCTTC. It encodes CASSYFAGYGYTF.

This clone was picked up one time. This chain uses TRBV5-6 with TRBJ1-5; possible D gene TRBD1, 5 bases. V lost 2 bases, J lost 4 bases, and 19 bases lay in between. The CDR3 contains 17 residues. The germline V gene has CDR1 SGHDT and CDR2 YYEEEE. The CDR3 sequence is CASSFFGTRPFNQPQHF. For the CDR3, the DNA is TGTGCCAGCAGCTTTTTTGGGACCCGCCCGTTTAATCAGCCCCAGCATTTT.